Following are 10 T cell receptor beta chains from one sample sequenced in a study of pediatric ulcerative colitis (dated by TCRdb to the late 2010s). Libraries were constructed by the immunoSEQ multiplex PCR assay. TCRdb mirrors the immuneACCESS table, restricted to in-frame sequences. Some clones are absent from its copies; in checked studies, under half trace to an unresolved V gene, and the reason for the others is unknown. This sample has 60,000 to 75,000 clones in its table, and 70% to 85% of those were observed once. The ten largest make up 5.2% of the sample. Sequenced: blood. The receptors come from a boy younger than 18 with moderate ulcerative colitis.

The chain is built from TRBV7-2 and TRBJ1-2; no reliable D call. The V gene lost 1 base and the J gene lost 8 bases, with 23 bases spanning the gap. Germline CDR1 reads SGHTA; CDR2 reads FQGNSA. The CDR3 spans 17 residues. CDR3 sequence reads: CASSLGSGGLFYGGYTF. The CDR3 region has the DNA TGTGCCAGCAGCTTAGGGTCAGGTGGACTTTTTTATGGAGGCTACACCTTC.

This clone turned up a few times. The V and J genes are TRBV27 and TRBJ1-5; TRBD1 matches 8 bases. The V gene end was trimmed by 5 bases and the J gene end by 2 bases; junction bases not matched to a gene: 8. Germline V gene lookup returns CDR1 MNHEY and CDR2 SMNVEV (reference sequence). This CDR3 is 16 amino acids long. CDR3 DNA sequence: TGTGCCAGCAGTCCGGGGGACAGGATCCGCAATCAGCCCCAGCATTTT. Its translation: CASSPGDRIRNQPQHF.

This chain links TRBV4-3 with TRBJ2-3; 13 positions agree with TRBD2. V gave up 2 bases and J gave up 3 bases; unmatched junction bases: 2. Germline loops: CDR1 LGHNA, CDR2 YSLEER. The CDR3 is 16 residues long. CDR3 bases: TGCGCCAGCAGCCAAAGGACTAGCGGGAGTACAGATACGCAGTATTTT. It specifies CASSQRTSGSTDTQYF.

Only one count was recorded for this clone. The chain combines TRBV6-1 with TRBJ2-5; the match to TRBD2 covers 7 bases. With 11 bases clipped from V and 5 bases from J, the junction kept 11 bases outside the gene matches. The CDR3 is 13 amino acids. The V gene's germline CDR1 is MNHNS and CDR2 SASEGT. The CDR3 DNA sequence: TGTGCCTGGGCGGGGGAGGGCTTGGAGACCCAGTACTTC. The encoded protein is CAWAGEGLETQYF.

This clone was seen once. The chain joins TRBV5-8 to TRBJ1-1; tentative D call: TRBD1 (6 bases). Trimming cost V 3 bases and J 3 bases, with 15 bases left between them. Germline V lookup: CDR1 SGHTS, CDR2 YDEGEE. The CDR3 is 15 residues long. CDR3 in amino acids: CASSSRDRQDTEAFF. The CDR3, as DNA: TGTGCCAGCAGCTCACGGGACCGACAGGACACTGAAGCTTTCTTT. Variable domain in full (rest from reference TRBV5-8 and TRBJ1-1): EAGVTQSPTHLIKTRGQQATLRCSPISGHTSVYWYQQALGLGLQFLLWYDEGEERNRGNFPPRFSGRQFPNYSSELNVNALELEDSALYLCASSSRDRQDTEAFFGQGTRLTVV.

The chain recombines TRBV4-1 with TRBJ2-1; 7 bases line up with TRBD1. Trimming cost V 3 bases and J 4 bases; bases outside gene matches: 9. From germline, CDR1 is MGHRA and CDR2 YSYEKL. CDR3 length: 16 residues. The DNA for the CDR3 is TGCGCCAGCAGCCAGGTGACAGGGCCCATGTACAATGAGCAGTTCTTC. As protein: CASSQVTGPMYNEQFF.

The gene calls are TRBV19 and TRBJ1-5; D remains ambiguous. Germline-derived CDR1 and CDR2 are LNHDA and SQIVND (reference sequence). V lost 3 bases, J lost 4 bases, and 13 bases lay in between. CDR3 length: 15 amino acids. The CDR3 nucleotides are TGTGCCAGTAGTATTGGAGTAAACTCTAATCAGCCCCAGCATTTT. Amino acids: CASSIGVNSNQPQHF.

The CDR3 coding sequence is TGTGCCAGCAGCTTCCCTCCGGGACAGAGCTCTGGAAACACCATATATTTT. This gives the protein CASSFPPGQSSGNTIYF. The J gene is TRBJ1-3, the V gene TRBV5-6, with 7 bases aligning to TRBD1. The trim removed 2 bases at V and 0 bases at J, leaving 8 bases unmatched. The CDR3 runs 17 residues. Germline CDR1 SGHDT, CDR2 YYEEEE. Full variable domain (outside the CDR3, taken from reference TRBV5-6 and TRBJ1-3): DAGVTQSPTHLIKTRGQQVTLRCSPKSGHDTVSWYQQALGQGPQFIFQYYEEEERQRGNFPDRFSGHQFPNYSSELNVNALLLGDSALYLCASSFPPGQSSGNTIYFGEGSWLTVV.

V gene TRBV30 combines with J gene TRBJ1-3; TRBD1 matches 7 bases. J lost 3 bases, V lost 2 bases, and 4 bases had no gene match. Germline CDR1 GTSNPN, CDR2 SVGIG (reference sequence). CDR3 length: 14 amino acids. In DNA, the CDR3 is TGTGCCTGGAGTCCAGGGGGAATTGGAAACACCATATATTTT. This codes for CAWSPGGIGNTIYF.

The sample holds a few counts of this clone. The chain couples TRBV29-1 to TRBJ1-6; 11 bases agree with TRBD1. J gave up 10 bases and V 6 bases, and 8 bases lay outside the gene matches. The length of the CDR3 is 14 residues. Germline lookup yields CDR1 SQVTM and CDR2 ANQGSEA. The chain's CDR3 is CSVGQGALGSPLHF. The CDR3 coding sequence is TGCAGCGTCGGACAGGGGGCGCTGGGATCACCCCTCCACTTT. Combining the CDR3 with reference TRBV29-1 and TRBJ1-6 gives the whole variable domain SAVISQKPSRDICQRGTSLTIQCQVDSQVTMMFWYRQQPGQSLTLIATANQGSEATYESGFVIDKFPISRPNLTFSTLTVSNMSPEDSSIYLCSVGQGALGSPLHFGNGTRLTVT.